This TCR beta chain was profiled in a study of shared clonotypes between healthy human individuals. Positive CCR7 selection of CD45RO-negative cells yielded the naive CD8 cells, and terminally differentiated effector memory CD45RA+ cells were excluded. Germline assignment: CDR1 LGHNA and CDR2 YSLEER. V trimming: 3 bases; J trimming: 5 bases; junction bases outside the gene matches: 11. The CDR3 covers 16 residues. Deep-level settings were used for running the assay. In the original processing: As immunoSEQ supplied junction-only sequences (without quality scores), filtering differed. Generated by immunoSEQ multiplex PCR, the TCRdb table keeps only in-frame clones and is missing some. D and trimming come from the DNA, and the V and J calls and clone size come from that table. The table includes more than 2 million clones, just under 95% detected once.

The clonotype was recovered from a man younger than 35 in good health. Some clones in this sample may be carry-over from other donors' samples. The chain joins TRBV4-3 to TRBJ2-7; TRBD1 matches at 9 bases. Material: naive CD8+ T cells from PBMCs. In DNA form, the CDR3 reads TGCGCCAGCAGCCAGGGAATTCCGGGACAGGGAGACGAGCAGTACTTC. As protein: CASSQGIPGQGDEQYF.